This T cell receptor beta chain is drawn from a study of blood T cells in healthy people across ages. CDR3 size: 13 residues. All donors came from Russia, were Caucasian and healthy, and spanned ages roughly 6 to 100. Researchers report isolating at least 7 million PBMCs per sample. Study results and limitations: Greater diversity and more naive CD4+ cells were seen in long-lived donors than in aged donors.

Concerning this clonotype: Its target is not known.

Alongside a J-beta primer mix, a sample-barcoded 5' primer served in a second PCR lasting 7 to 11 cycles. A minimum of 2.5 million CDR3-containing paired-end reads was obtained for each sample. TCRdb processed the 5' RACE reads anew with MiXCR; each CDR3 protein has one entry. The sample records about 1.7 million distinct CDR3 sequences, roughly 28% being singletons. The sequence was collected from a woman aged 25-40 years in good health. The V and J genes are TRBV21-1 and TRBJ2-4; TRBD1, the table's D call, was not compared with the DNA. TRBV21-1 is noted as a pseudogene. Input material: blood. The CDR3: CASGTDRKDIQYF. The CDR3 nucleotides are TGTGCCAGCGGGACGGACAGGAAGGACATTCAGTACTTC.